One and the same sample provided the 24 T cell receptor beta chains below, sequenced in a study of control samples from healthy donors and cancer patients. Sequenced by immunoSEQ multiplex PCR; TCRdb stores in-frame clones only, minus some. In the table there are more than 95,000 clones, about 92% of which are singletons. The sequenced sample was PBMCs. The source is a man older than 75 with head and neck cancer.

This chain connects TRBV29-1 to TRBJ2-1; TRBD2 agrees at 7 bases. CDR3 size: 17 residues. Trimming cost V 7 bases and J 6 bases; bases outside gene matches: 21. Germline CDR1 and CDR2: SQVTM and ANQGSEA. DNA for the CDR3: TGCAGCGCCCCTATTGCTATGGGCGGGGGTCCAATCAATGAGCAGTTCTTC. Residues: CSAPIAMGGGPINEQFF.

The rearrangement joins TRBV27 to TRBJ2-7, with D uncertain. Trimming left V 3 bases short and J 0 bases short, with 9 bases between. The V gene's germline CDR1 is MNHEY and CDR2 SMNVEV (reference sequence). The CDR3 consists of 14 residues. CDR3 in DNA: TGTGCCAGCAGTTTTCAGAGGAGCTCCTACGAGCAGTACTTC. Protein product: CASSFQRSSYEQYF.

V is TRBV11-2 and J is TRBJ1-6; no reliable D call. There are 14 residues in the CDR3. Germline CDR1 and CDR2: SGHAT and FQNNGV. Deletions cut 1 base from V and 6 bases from J, with 7 bases between. Here the CDR3 reads CASSLGGFNSPLHF. In DNA form, the CDR3 reads TGTGCCAGCAGCTTAGGAGGGTTTAATTCACCCCTCCACTTT. Using reference TRBV11-2 and TRBJ1-6 for the parts outside the CDR3, the full variable domain is EAGVAQSPRYKIIEKRQSVAFWCNPISGHATLYWYQQILGQGPKLLIQFQNNGVVDDSQLPKDRFSAERLKGVDSTLKIQPAKLEDSAVYLCASSLGGFNSPLHFGNGTRLTVT.

The chain is built from TRBV6-5 and TRBJ1-5; 7 nucleotides line up with TRBD1. Germline V gene sequence: CDR1 MNHEY, CDR2 SVGAGI. With 7 bases clipped from V and 2 bases from J, the junction kept 8 bases outside the gene matches. The CDR3 extends over 15 amino acids. For the CDR3, the DNA is TGTGCCAGCAAGGAGGGGGCGTTAGGCAATCAGCCCCAGCATTTT. It translates to CASKEGALGNQPQHF.

The chain uses TRBV6-5 and TRBJ2-1, with 10 bases lining up with TRBD2. This CDR3 has 16 amino acids. Germline CDR1 and CDR2: MNHEY and SVGAGI. Germline trimming cut 4 bases from V and 3 bases from J; bases unmatched to any gene: 6. The CDR3 coding sequence is TGTGCCAGCAGTTCCTCTAGCGGGGGTTTCTACAATGAGCAGTTCTTC. Translating it yields CASSSSSGGFYNEQFF.

The chain combines TRBV14 with TRBJ1-2; possibly TRBD1 for D (5 bases). There are 14 residues in the CDR3. Per the germline V gene, CDR1 is SGHDN and CDR2 is FVKESK. V lost 4 bases and J 8 bases, leaving 17 bases between the germline ends. The CDR3 reads CASSLGRIIGGYTF. The CDR3 region has the DNA TGTGCCAGCAGCCTGGGACGGATTATTGGAGGCTACACCTTC.

The chain employs TRBV3-1 (or the pseudogene TRBV3-2) and TRBJ2-7, with TRBD2 identical over 15 bases. CDR1 LGHDT and CDR2 YNNKEL come from the germline V gene (reference sequence). J was trimmed by 2 bases and V by 4 bases; bases with no gene match: 6. The CDR3 sequence is 17 residues long. In DNA, the CDR3 is TGTGCCAGCAGCCGCGGACTAGCGGGAGGGTCCCCCTACGAGCAGTACTTC. Protein product: CASSRGLAGGSPYEQYF.

This clone was observed once. The chain has TRBV30 and TRBJ2-2; tentatively, D is TRBD2 (5 bases). Germline V gene lookup returns CDR1 GTSNPN and CDR2 SVGIG (reference sequence). Trimming removed 0 bases at V and 1 base at J, with 9 bases between. The length of the CDR3 is 15 residues. The CDR3 DNA reads as TGTGCCTGGAGTGTACGAGGGAGGAACACCGGGGAGCTGTTTTTT. Its translation is CAWSVRGRNTGELFF.

This clone was seen just once. This chain joins TRBV6-5 and TRBJ2-5, with 10 bases lining up with TRBD1. Germline-derived CDR1 and CDR2 are MNHEY and SVGAGI. The V and J ends lost 1 base and 7 bases, in that order; junction bases with no gene match: 6. This CDR3 contains 15 residues. CDR3 protein: CASSYWDRGSRTQYF. In DNA form, the CDR3 reads TGTGCCAGCAGTTACTGGGACAGGGGTTCTCGGACCCAGTACTTC.

This chain uses TRBV5-1 with TRBJ1-5; 8 positions match TRBD1. Per the germline V gene, CDR1 is SGHRS and CDR2 is YFSETQ. V lost 2 bases to trimming and J lost 0 bases; unmatched junction nucleotides: 19. The CDR3 consists of 21 residues. CDR3 DNA sequence: TGCGCCAGCAGCTTCCCCCGTGGACAGGGTGGGTGGAAGGCTAGCAATCAGCCCCAGCATTTT. It yields the protein CASSFPRGQGGWKASNQPQHF.

The CDR3 spells CASSLISTDGYTF. CDR3 in DNA: TGTGCCAGCAGCTTGATCTCGACAGATGGCTACACCTTC. This rearrangement joins TRBV5-4 to TRBJ1-2, with D possibly TRBD1 on 5 matching bases. Trimming removed 1 base from V and 6 bases from J, with 10 bases in between. Germline V gene lookup returns CDR1 SGHNT and CDR2 YYREEE (reference sequence). CDR3 size: 13 residues.

A word on this clone: The junction does not match germline at one end; this may be a read error. Other DNA sequences in the sample encode the same CDR3. The chain employs TRBV14 and TRBJ2-2; the match to TRBD2 covers 9 bases. The CDR3 totals 18 residues. In germline, CDR1 is SGHDN, CDR2 FVKESK. In nucleotides, the CDR3 is TGTGCCAGTAGCCAAGCAGCGCTAGCGGGGCTATACACCGGGGAGCTGTTTTTT. As protein: CASSQAALAGLYTGELFF.

This chain joins TRBV7-9 and TRBJ1-1; D remains unclear. CDR1 and CDR2 from the germline V gene are SEHNR and FQNEAQ (reference sequence). CDR3 length: 13 amino acids. V lost 6 bases, J lost 0 bases, and 8 bases lay in between. The CDR3 region is CASRRTMNTEAFF. CDR3 coding DNA: TGTGCCAGCAGACGCACTATGAACACTGAAGCTTTCTTT.

This clone was seen only a few times. The V and J genes are TRBV9 and TRBJ2-2; D unresolved. From germline, CDR1 is SGDLS and CDR2 YYNGEE. The CDR3 spans 12 residues. V lost 4 bases and J lost 7, with 8 bases in between. CDR3 in amino acids: CASSPQNGELFF. CDR3 nucleotide sequence: TGTGCCAGCAGCCCCCAAAACGGGGAGCTGTTTTTT.

As concerns this clone: Different DNA sequences within this sample yield the same CDR3. The chain employs TRBV3-1 (or the pseudogene TRBV3-2) and TRBJ1-2; D not certain. Between the trimmed V and J ends, which lost 3 bases and 0 bases, there was a span of 5 bases. The CDR3 loop spans 13 amino acids. Germline CDR1 and CDR2: LGHDT and YNNKEL (reference sequence). The CDR3 nucleotides are TGTGCCAGCAGCCAGGGTGCTAACTATGGCTACACCTTC. This sequence encodes CASSQGANYGYTF.

The chain is built from TRBV27 and TRBJ2-1; no clear D gene. Germline V gives CDR1 MNHEY, CDR2 SMNVEV (reference sequence). CDR3 length: 13 residues. V lost 6 bases and J lost 0, with 6 bases in between. The chain's CDR3 is CASRGRSYNEQFF. CDR3 nucleotides: TGTGCCAGCAGAGGGCGCTCCTACAATGAGCAGTTCTTC.

This clone occurred once. This chain links TRBV6-6 with TRBJ1-6; D is possibly TRBD1 (6 bases). Germline CDR1 MNHNY, CDR2 SVGAGI (reference sequence). V dropped 0 bases and J dropped 5 bases, with 8 bases sitting between them. The CDR3 has 15 residues. The DNA for the CDR3 is TGTGCCAGCAGTTACTCGGGGGGGCATAATTCACCCCTCCACTTT. Translated, it gives CASSYSGGHNSPLHF.

The chain recombines TRBV3-1 (or the pseudogene TRBV3-2) with TRBJ2-1; 9 nucleotides agree with TRBD2. V dropped 3 bases and J dropped 12; count of bases not matched to a gene: 12. The length of the CDR3 is 15 residues. From germline, CDR1 is LGHDT and CDR2 YNNKEL (reference sequence). CDR3 bases: TGTGCCAGCAGCCAGACCTGGACTAGCGAGTATGGGCAGTTCTTC. It translates to CASSQTWTSEYGQFF.

This chain joins TRBV9 and TRBJ2-3; 9 bases align to TRBD1. Germline V gene sequence: CDR1 SGDLS, CDR2 YYNGEE. With V trimmed by 3 bases and J by 2 bases, 4 bases remained unmatched. CDR3 length: 15 amino acids. CDR3 in amino acids: CASSGWTGATDTQYF. In DNA form, the CDR3 reads TGTGCCAGCAGCGGATGGACAGGGGCCACAGATACGCAGTATTTT.

The chain uses TRBV9 and TRBJ2-2; tentatively, D is TRBD2 (5 bases). Trimming shortened V by 2 bases and J by 4 bases, and 18 bases separated the two germline ends. The CDR3 has 17 residues. Germline lookup yields CDR1 SGDLS and CDR2 YYNGEE. The CDR3 DNA sequence: TGTGCCAGCAGCGTCTCACAACTAGGATCCCGCACCGGGGAGCTGTTTTTT. Translated: CASSVSQLGSRTGELFF.

V and J are TRBV18 and TRBJ2-7; tentative D call: TRBD2 (6 bases). CDR3 length: 13 amino acids. Deletions cut 2 bases from V and 5 bases from J, with 10 bases between. Germline assignment: CDR1 KGHSH and CDR2 LQKENI. The CDR3 protein is CASSPYGSNEQYF. The CDR3 DNA is TGTGCCAGCTCACCATACGGGAGCAACGAGCAGTACTTC.

V and J are TRBV19 and TRBJ1-1; D is uncertain. Trimming took off 6 bases at V and 5 bases at J, with 13 bases between the two ends. The germline V gene has CDR1 LNHDA and CDR2 SQIVND (reference sequence). The length of the CDR3 is 13 residues. The CDR3 here is CASRFLIGTEAFF. DNA of the CDR3: TGTGCCAGTAGATTCCTAATAGGTACTGAAGCTTTCTTT.

The genes are TRBV27 and TRBJ1-4, with 8 bases identical to TRBD1. V lost 2 bases and J lost 5; bases outside the gene matches: 1. The CDR3 has 14 residues. The germline V gene has CDR1 MNHEY and CDR2 SMNVEV (reference sequence). CDR3 nucleotides: TGTGCCAGCAGTTTACGGACAGGGAATGAAAAACTGTTTTTT. This gives the protein CASSLRTGNEKLFF.

V is TRBV19 and J is TRBJ2-3, with D unresolved. The CDR3 loop spans 15 amino acids. Trimming pared 5 bases from V and 2 bases from J, leaving 14 bases between. Per the germline V gene, CDR1 is LNHDA and CDR2 is SQIVND (reference sequence). The CDR3 bases are TGTGCCAGTAGTGCCCTAATTCTGGACACAGATACGCAGTATTTT. Translating it yields CASSALILDTDTQYF.